The 9 T cell receptor beta chains listed next were all sequenced from one sample in a study of Graves' ophthalmopathy and Graves' hyperthyroidism. From RNA, the CDR3 regions of TCR beta chains were amplified and sequenced. HTBI primers were employed in first-round RT-PCR, then a second-round multiplex PCR followed. TCRdb analysed the multiplex PCR reads with MiXCR anew, one entry per CDR3 protein. The sample carries 1 million to 1.3 million distinct CDR3 sequences, 35% to 40% recorded once. Sequencing input: peripheral blood or thyroid tissue (not recorded which). These receptors all stem from an adult man with Graves' hyperthyroidism.

The table lists this clonotype with many counts. This chain connects TRBV5-6 to TRBJ2-7; TRBD2 agrees at 13 bases. The V and J ends lost 3 bases and 4 bases, in that order; junction bases with no gene match: 4. The CDR3 extends over 15 amino acids. The germline V gene has CDR1 SGHDT and CDR2 YYEEEE. The CDR3 DNA is TGTGCCAGCAGCTGGGGGACTAGCGGGATGTACGAGCAGTACTTC. Translation: CASSWGTSGMYEQYF. Full variable domain (rest looked up from reference TRBV5-6 and TRBJ2-7): DAGVTQSPTHLIKTRGQQVTLRCSPKSGHDTVSWYQQALGQGPQFIFQYYEEEERQRGNFPDRFSGHQFPNYSSELNVNALLLGDSALYLCASSWGTSGMYEQYFGPGTRLTVT.

The rearrangement links TRBV10-3 to TRBJ1-2, with D unresolved. The germline CDR1 and CDR2 sequences are ENHRY and SYGVKD. The CDR3 consists of 13 residues. V lost 3 bases and J lost 8, with 13 bases in between. CDR3 amino acids: CAISDEPERGYTF. CDR3 nucleotide sequence: TGTGCCATCAGTGACGAACCAGAACGAGGCTACACCTTC.

This clonotype was recorded many times. The rearrangement links TRBV12-3 or TRBV12-4 to TRBJ1-6; perhaps TRBD1 as D (5 bases). The CDR3 is 14 amino acids. V lost 2 bases and J lost 7, with 9 bases in between. CDR3 residues: CASSLTGPNSPLHF. In DNA, the CDR3 is TGTGCCAGCAGTTTAACAGGACCAAATTCACCCCTCCACTTT.

The gene calls are TRBV5-1 and TRBJ2-2; D uncertain. Germline lookup yields CDR1 SGHRS and CDR2 YFSETQ. Trimming removed 4 bases at V and 4 bases at J, with 14 bases between. The CDR3 has 15 amino acids. The CDR3 nucleotides read TGCGCCAGCAGCCCTTCCGGGCCGGTCACCGGGGAGCTGTTTTTT. Its translation is CASSPSGPVTGELFF.

Only a few counts were recorded for this clonotype. This may stem from a read error, because a much larger clone lies one nucleotide away. J is TRBJ2-2 and V is TRBV20-1; a possible D gene is TRBD1 (5 bases). Per the germline V gene, CDR1 is DFQATT and CDR2 is SNEGSKA (reference sequence). This CDR3 contains 14 residues. Trimming shortened V by 3 bases and J by 1 base, and 9 bases separated the two germline ends. The DNA of the CDR3 is TGCAGTGCTAGTCCTACAGGGAACACCGGGGAGCTGTTTTTT. Encoded protein: CSASPTGNTGELFF.

The sample holds many counts of this clonotype. This sequence joins TRBV7-9 and TRBJ2-2; 7 positions match TRBD1. J was trimmed by 0 bases and V by 5 bases; bases with no gene match: 9. Germline CDR1 and CDR2: SEHNR and FQNEAQ (reference sequence). CDR3 size: 17 residues. DNA of the CDR3: TGTGCCAGCAGCGCACCCCAGGGACAGTCGAACACCGGGGAGCTGTTTTTT. It codes for CASSAPQGQSNTGELFF.

This clonotype appeared many times. The chain uses TRBV7-2 and TRBJ1-2; D gene uncertain. The V end was cut by 5 bases, the J end by 4 bases, with 17 bases between. Germline CDR1 SGHTA, CDR2 FQGNSA. This CDR3 comprises 15 residues. The DNA of the CDR3 is TGTGCCAGCAGCACCCGGGGAGGACCCACCTATGGCTACACCTTC. It is translated as CASSTRGGPTYGYTF.

This chain links TRBV2 with TRBJ2-6; perhaps TRBD1 as D (6 bases). The germline V and J ends were trimmed by 0 bases and 3 bases, with 18 bases remaining between them. This CDR3 has 19 residues. The V gene's germline CDR1 is SNHLY and CDR2 FYNNEI. CDR3 protein: CASSEALRDRNYGANVLTF. CDR3 bases: TGTGCCAGCAGTGAAGCGCTTCGAGACAGGAACTATGGGGCCAACGTCCTGACTTTC.

Remarks on this clonotype: A read error is possible here, since a much larger clone lies one base away. V is TRBV20-1 and J is TRBJ2-7; D is undetermined. The CDR3 is 13 amino acids. Germline loops: CDR1 DFQATT, CDR2 SNEGSKA (reference sequence). The CDR3 DNA reads as TGCAGTGCTCCCTGGCAATCACCCTACGAGCATTACTTC. Translation gives CSAPWQSPYEHYF.